The T cell receptor beta chain under discussion was sequenced for a study of T-cell memory formation after mild COVID-19. Findings and caveats of the study: Mainly CM and EM harbored the contracting CD4+ clones; mainly EMRA harbored the CD8+ ones. Second-wave clones with a day 37 peak had unconfirmed SARS-CoV-2 specificity. Pre-infection memory showed some responding clones, and this suggested that cross-reactive memory joined.

TCRdb recomputed calls from the 5' RACE reads with MiXCR, one row per CDR3 protein. The table records about 310,000 distinct CDR3 sequences, 15% to 20% of them present only once. This CDR3 contains 17 residues. Trimming removed 0 bases at V and 8 bases at J, with 19 bases between. Looked up from germline, CDR1 is MDHEN and CDR2 is SYDVKM. With respect to this clonotype: Its target is unknown.

The sequence was collected from a young man who had mild COVID-19 (a few samples of this study predate the infection). Cell type and time point are not known. The V gene is TRBV28, the J gene TRBJ1-4; D is perhaps TRBD1 (5 bases). The sequenced material came from PBMCs or a T cell subset sorted from them (not recorded which). The CDR3 here is CASSLWGRGTGTEKLFF. For the CDR3, the DNA is TGTGCCAGCAGTTTATGGGGACGTGGGACTGGGACGGAAAAACTGTTTTTT.